This T cell receptor beta chain was documented in a study of blood T cell repertoires in COVID-19. About the research overall: Specimens from acute and convalescent COVID-19 originated in the United States, Italy and Spain. Nucleic acid was either cDNA or gDNA, and it came from T cells, B-cell-depleted T cells, or PBMCs.

Original methodology: Amplification of reference gene primers provided the estimated nucleated cell counts. Assay: immunoSEQ multiplex PCR; the TCRdb copy retains only in-frame clones and omits some. The DNA was the basis for D and trimming; V, J and clone size are from that table. The data contain 65,000 or so clones, around four fifths of them singletons. With 6 bases removed from V and 6 bases from J, the gap between germline ends came to 17 bases. In germline, CDR1 is MNHEY, CDR2 SVGAGI. The CDR3 has 14 amino acids. The clonotype originates from an older man with acute or convalescent COVID-19. The rearrangement uses TRBV6-5 and TRBJ2-5; D possibly corresponds to TRBD1 (7 bases). The specimen was peripheral blood. The CDR3 bases are TGTGCCAGCAGGACTACAGGGGAGGTCAAGACCCAGTACTTC. Amino acid sequence: CASRTTGEVKTQYF.